One and the same sample provided the 23 T cell receptor beta chains below, sequenced in a study of control samples from healthy donors and cancer patients. Only in-frame clones appear in the TCRdb table, and some are missing; sequencing was by immunoSEQ multiplex PCR. The sample consists of about 92,000 clones, roughly 82% of them appearing once. Sequencing was carried out using blood. Receptors were obtained from a woman in her sixties or seventies in good health.

V is TRBV27 and J is TRBJ2-2; 11 nucleotides line up with TRBD2. The CDR3 contains 18 residues. The V gene's germline CDR1 is MNHEY and CDR2 SMNVEV (reference sequence). Germline trimming cut 3 bases from V and 2 bases from J; bases unmatched to any gene: 8. The CDR3 nucleotides are TGTGCCAGCAGTTTTAGACTAGCGGGATTTTCTAACACCGGGGAGCTGTTTTTT. Protein product: CASSFRLAGFSNTGELFF.

This chain connects TRBV20-1 to TRBJ1-2, with TRBD1 as a possible D gene (5 bases). Germline V gene lookup returns CDR1 DFQATT and CDR2 SNEGSKA (reference sequence). V lost 3 bases, J lost 8 bases, and 19 bases lay in between. This CDR3 comprises 14 residues. DNA for the CDR3: TGCAGTGCTAGTGGGGGGACCTCCCTTAGGGGCTACACCTTC. This gives the protein CSASGGTSLRGYTF.

The chain joins TRBV6-5 to TRBJ1-3; D call uncertain. The CDR3 runs 13 residues. The germline V gene has CDR1 MNHEY and CDR2 SVGAGI. Trimming took 6 bases from V and 2 from J, leaving 8 bases between them. The chain's CDR3 is CASRMGAGNTIYF. The DNA for the CDR3 is TGTGCCAGCAGAATGGGTGCTGGAAACACCATATATTTT.

The V and J genes are TRBV11-2 and TRBJ2-7; no definite D call. The CDR3 contains 16 residues. Germline-derived CDR1 and CDR2 are SGHAT and FQNNGV. V was trimmed by 1 base and J by 2 bases, leaving 15 bases between them. CDR3 coding DNA: TGTGCCAGCAGCTTAGGGCAAAGCGCGCTCCCCTACGAGCAGTACTTC. Translated, it gives CASSLGQSALPYEQYF.

This rearrangement joins TRBV2 to TRBJ1-1; no definite D call. The CDR3 covers 16 residues. Between the trimmed V and J ends, which lost 2 bases and 1 base, there was a span of 14 bases. CDR1 and CDR2 (germline): SNHLY, FYNNEI. The CDR3 protein is CASSERHWVGNTEAFF. The CDR3, as DNA: TGTGCCAGCAGTGAAAGGCACTGGGTCGGGAACACTGAAGCTTTCTTT.

This clone has a single count. This same CDR3 is encoded by further DNA sequences in the sample. This chain joins TRBV5-1 and TRBJ1-2; possible D gene TRBD1, 5 bases. The CDR3 totals 14 residues. V lost 4 bases and J 6 bases, leaving 16 bases between the germline ends. Germline CDR1 SGHRS, CDR2 YFSETQ. CDR3 nucleotides: TGCGCCAGCAGCACCGGGACGGGGGGTAATGGCTACACCTTC. Translation gives CASSTGTGGNGYTF.

This rearrangement joins TRBV3-1 (or the pseudogene TRBV3-2) to TRBJ1-3; TRBD1 agrees at 7 bases. This CDR3 is built from 15 residues. CDR1 is LGHDT and CDR2 is YNNKEL in the germline V gene (reference sequence). V lost 4 bases, J lost 7 bases, and 10 bases stayed unmatched. This CDR3 is CASSPYDRVANTIYF. The DNA for the CDR3 is TGTGCCAGCAGCCCGTACGACAGGGTGGCCAACACCATATATTTT.

The J gene is TRBJ2-5, the V gene TRBV7-9; 8 bases are shared with TRBD2. The junction had 10 bases not matched to a gene; V was cut back by 5 bases and J by 5 bases. This CDR3 is built from 15 residues. The germline CDR1 and CDR2 sequences are SEHNR and FQNEAQ (reference sequence). In DNA form, the CDR3 reads TGTGCCAGCAGCCACGGGGGGGGCGCAAGGGAGACCCAGTACTTC. Translating it yields CASSHGGGARETQYF. The complete variable domain, with remaining parts taken from reference TRBV7-9 and TRBJ2-5, reads DTGVSQNPRHKITKRGQNVTFRCDPISEHNRLYWYRQTLGQGPEFLTYFQNEAQLEKSRLLSDRFSAERPKGSFSTLEIQRTEQGDSAMYLCASSHGGGARETQYFGPGTRLLVL.

V and J are TRBV10-2 and TRBJ2-5, with 9 bases that match TRBD2. With 4 bases clipped from V and 5 bases from J, the junction kept 8 bases outside the gene matches. The CDR3 extends over 15 amino acids. From germline, CDR1 is WSHSY and CDR2 SAAADI. Written as DNA, the CDR3 is TGCGCCAGCAGTGTAAGCGGGGGGAGTATGGAGACCCAGTACTTC. It is translated as CASSVSGGSMETQYF.

This chain uses TRBV11-2 with TRBJ1-2; weak D call: TRBD1 (6 bases). V was shortened by 8 bases and J by 1 base, with 11 bases between the two germline ends. This CDR3 contains 13 residues. Per the germline V gene, CDR1 is SGHAT and CDR2 is FQNNGV. The CDR3 nucleotides read TGTGCCAGCGCAACAGGGAGTAACTATGGCTACACCTTC. Translating gives CASATGSNYGYTF.

The rearrangement links TRBV18 to TRBJ1-2; D might be TRBD1 (6 bases). The CDR3 spans 16 residues. Germline V gives CDR1 KGHSH, CDR2 LQKENI. Between the trimmed V and J ends, which lost 6 bases and 8 bases, there was a span of 25 bases. The CDR3 coding sequence is TGTGCCAGCTCGCCAGGGGAGGGTGTGACCATGGGAGGCTACACCTTC. Encoded protein: CASSPGEGVTMGGYTF.

As to this clone: Other DNA sequences within the sample encode an identical CDR3. The V call is TRBV9, the J call TRBJ2-7, with D hard to call. The V end lost 0 bases, the J end lost 0 bases, and 7 bases lay between the germline ends. The germline V gene has CDR1 SGDLS and CDR2 YYNGEE. The CDR3 contains 14 residues. The CDR3 DNA is TGTGCCAGCAGCGTAGTTCCGAGCTCCTACGAGCAGTACTTC. Its protein product is CASSVVPSSYEQYF.

This sequence joins TRBV19 and TRBJ1-1; the match to TRBD1 covers 7 bases. The CDR3 consists of 15 residues. Trimming took 4 bases from V and 4 from J; bases not matched to a gene: 9. The germline V gene encodes CDR1 LNHDA and CDR2 SQIVND (reference sequence). The CDR3 protein is CASSTLDRVGTEAFF. The DNA of the CDR3 is TGTGCCAGTAGTACCCTCGACAGGGTAGGCACTGAAGCTTTCTTT.

V gene TRBV11-2 combines with J gene TRBJ2-7; D is possibly TRBD2 (6 bases). The germline V gene has CDR1 SGHAT and CDR2 FQNNGV. There are 15 residues in the CDR3. The V end was cut by 0 bases, the J end by 0 bases, with 9 bases between. CDR3 protein: CASSLELALSYEQYF. The DNA for the CDR3 is TGTGCCAGCAGCTTAGAACTAGCCCTCTCCTACGAGCAGTACTTC.

The chain is built from TRBV27 and TRBJ1-2; TRBD1 matches 7 bases. V shed 2 bases, J shed 9 bases, and the junction held 9 bases outside the gene matches. This CDR3 is 14 amino acids long. Germline V gene sequence: CDR1 MNHEY, CDR2 SMNVEV (reference sequence). In DNA form, the CDR3 reads TGTGCCAGCAGTTTAGGGGGAGGGGGCGGGAGCTACACCTTC. It specifies CASSLGGGGGSYTF.

This clone was counted a few times. The V gene is TRBV18, the J gene TRBJ2-5; weak D call: TRBD1 (5 bases). The CDR3 has 12 residues. Between the trimmed V and J ends, which lost 3 bases and 3 bases, there was a span of 5 bases. The germline gives CDR1 KGHSH, CDR2 LQKENI. The CDR3 loop is CASSPTEETQYF. In nucleotides, the CDR3 is TGTGCCAGCTCACCGACAGAAGAGACCCAGTACTTC. Supplemented by reference TRBV18 and TRBJ2-5, the full variable domain reads NAGVMQNPRHLVRRRGQEARLRCSPMKGHSHVYWYRQLPEEGLKFMVYLQKENIIDESGMPKERFSAEFPKEGPSILRIQQVVRGDSAAYFCASSPTEETQYFGPGTRLLVL.

J is TRBJ1-6 and V is TRBV7-9; tentatively, D is TRBD1 (6 bases). The CDR3 contains 16 residues. The germline CDR1 and CDR2 sequences are SEHNR and FQNEAQ (reference sequence). V was clipped by 5 bases and J by 5 bases, with 16 bases between them. The CDR3: CASSPADRLHNSPLHF. CDR3 nucleotides: TGTGCCAGCAGCCCCGCAGACAGGTTACATAATTCACCCCTCCACTTT.

Only a few counts were recorded for this clone. The CDR3 bases are TGTGCCAGCAGCTTCGGCGGGGGGGCCTTATACAATGAGCAGTTCTTC. Protein sequence: CASSFGGGALYNEQFF. The rearrangement joins TRBV5-4 to TRBJ2-1; TRBD2 matches 9 bases. V lost 2 bases, J lost 4 bases, and 7 bases stayed unmatched. The CDR3 extends over 16 amino acids. Germline assignment: CDR1 SGHNT and CDR2 YYREEE (reference sequence). The full variable domain, completed using reference TRBV5-4 and TRBJ2-1, is ETGVTQSPTHLIKTRGQQVTLRCSSQSGHNTVSWYQQALGQGPQFIFQYYREEENGRGNFPPRFSGLQFPNYSSELNVNALELDDSALYLCASSFGGGALYNEQFFGPGTRLTVL.

The chain links TRBV4-1 to TRBJ1-4, with D perhaps TRBD1 (6 bases). V shed 4 bases and J shed 3 bases, with 12 bases lying between them. This CDR3 contains 15 residues. The germline gives CDR1 MGHRA, CDR2 YSYEKL. The CDR3 region is CASSPNRDPNEKLFF. The CDR3 DNA sequence: TGCGCCAGCAGCCCAAACAGGGATCCTAATGAAAAACTGTTTTTT.

The V and J genes are TRBV6-5 and TRBJ2-5, with D unclear. V was pared by 7 bases and J by 5 bases, with 8 bases between. The CDR3 totals 11 residues. Germline loops: CDR1 MNHEY, CDR2 SVGAGI. CDR3 nucleotides: TGTGCCAGCATCTTGTGGGAGACCCAGTACTTC. Translating it yields CASILWETQYF.

This chain uses TRBV7-2 with TRBJ2-1, with D unresolved. This CDR3 comprises 13 residues. Germline CDR1 SGHTA, CDR2 FQGNSA. V lost 5 bases, J lost 4 bases, and 9 bases lay in between. CDR3 in DNA: TGTGCCAGCAGCCCCCGACATTACAATGAGCAGTTCTTC. This gives the protein CASSPRHYNEQFF. The variable domain in full, completed from reference TRBV7-2 and TRBJ2-1, reads GAGVSQSPSNKVTEKGKDVELRCDPISGHTALYWYRQSLGQGLEFLIYFQGNSAPDKSGLPSDRFSAERTGGSVSTLTIQRTQQEDSAVYLCASSPRHYNEQFFGPGTRLTVL.

The chain combines TRBV6-2 or TRBV6-3 with TRBJ2-5; 7 nucleotides agree with TRBD2. V lost 3 bases, J lost 4 bases, and 8 bases stayed unmatched. The CDR3 loop spans 15 amino acids. Germline V gives CDR1 MNHEY, CDR2 SVGEGT. The CDR3 spells CASSYSAGVGETQYF. CDR3 nucleotide sequence: TGTGCCAGCAGTTATTCGGCGGGAGTTGGAGAGACCCAGTACTTC.

The chain combines TRBV6-2 or TRBV6-3 with TRBJ2-2; D gene ambiguous. Per germline, CDR1 MNHEY and CDR2 SVGEGT. Trimming left V 3 bases short and J 1 base short, with 6 bases between. The CDR3 is 14 amino acids. As DNA, the CDR3 is TGTGCCAGCAGTTATAGGGAGAACACCGGGGAGCTGTTTTTT. This encodes CASSYRENTGELFF.